This TCR beta chain is drawn from a study of blood T cell repertoires in COVID-19. This CDR3 is 17 amino acids long. The germline V gene has CDR1 SGHTA and CDR2 FQGNSA. Trimming took off 1 base at V and 4 bases at J, with 18 bases between the two ends. The data were produced by immunoSEQ multiplex PCR, yet TCRdb's version contains in-frame clones alone and is incomplete. The repertoire holds some 300,000 clones, with around 89% as singletons. The chain carries TRBV7-2 and TRBJ2-3; tentative D call: TRBD1 (5 bases). The sequenced sample was peripheral blood. The clonotype was recovered from a woman between 40 and 50 years old with COVID-19, enrolled during active disease. Written as DNA, the CDR3 is TGTGCCAGCAGCTTAGTCAGGGTACGAGTCACTTCAGATACGCAGTATTTT. It is translated as CASSLVRVRVTSDTQYF.